This entry lists 29 T cell receptor beta chains sequenced from one sample in a study of cytomegalovirus exposure and HLA in healthy donors. PCR used 60 Vbeta primers and 13 Jbeta primers. Using immunoSEQ multiplex PCR, the repertoire was profiled, and TCRdb retains in-frame clones only, with some absent. The sample lists tens of thousands of clones; about two thirds were seen once. The sample comprised PBMCs. The receptors here all came from a woman aged 45 to 65 in good health and CMV-seropositive.

The chain couples TRBV5-4 to TRBJ1-2; D possibly corresponds to TRBD1 (6 bases). V lost 1 base and J lost 4, with 11 bases in between. Germline V gene data show CDR1 as SGHNT and CDR2 as YYREEE (reference sequence). This CDR3 is 14 amino acids long. The DNA for the CDR3 is TGTGCCAGCAGCTTGATAGGACAGCTCTATGGCTACACCTTC. Translated, it gives CASSLIGQLYGYTF.

This chain joins TRBV18 and TRBJ1-1; TRBD1 matches at 10 bases. This CDR3 is 15 amino acids long. Germline V gene sequence: CDR1 KGHSH, CDR2 LQKENI. V shed 8 bases and J 4 bases; nucleotides not matched to a gene: 10. The CDR3 DNA follows: TGTGCCAGCCAGACGGGGACAGGGGATTTCACTGAAGCTTTCTTT. It is translated as CASQTGTGDFTEAFF.

The table lists this clone with a few counts. J is TRBJ2-2 and V is TRBV4-1; D uncertain. Trimming removed 1 base from V and 8 bases from J, with 8 bases in between. The CDR3 has 13 amino acids. Germline V CDR1 and CDR2: MGHRA, YSYEKL. The DNA of the CDR3 is TGCGCCAGCAGCCAAGTTGTTTCGGGGGAGCTGTTTTTT. Translating it yields CASSQVVSGELFF.

The chain has TRBV7-9 and TRBJ1-6; D is ambiguous. V shed 6 bases and J shed 0 bases, with 6 bases lying between them. The V gene's germline CDR1 is SEHNR and CDR2 FQNEAQ (reference sequence). The CDR3 is made up of 14 amino acids. The CDR3 region is CASSSSSYNSPLHF. The DNA for the CDR3 is TGTGCCAGCAGTTCCAGCTCCTATAATTCACCCCTCCACTTT.

J is TRBJ2-1 and V is TRBV7-3, with TRBD2 matching over 11 bases. J was trimmed by 11 bases and V by 3 bases; bases with no gene match: 3. In germline, CDR1 is SGHTA, CDR2 FQGTGA. The CDR3 runs 13 residues. This CDR3 reads CASSLLAGGKQFF. CDR3 sequence (DNA): TGTGCCAGCAGCTTGCTAGCGGGAGGTAAGCAGTTCTTC.

The rearrangement uses TRBV5-1 and TRBJ1-1; no reliable D call. V lost 4 bases to trimming and J lost 2 bases, with 12 bases between them. CDR1 and CDR2 (germline): SGHRS, YFSETQ. This CDR3 comprises 14 residues. Here the CDR3 reads CASSLNYLNTEAFF. For the CDR3, the DNA is TGCGCCAGCAGCCTTAACTACTTAAACACTGAAGCTTTCTTT. Full variable domain (missing parts from reference TRBV5-1 and TRBJ1-1): KAGVTQTPRYLIKTRGQQVTLSCSPISGHRSVSWYQQTPGQGLQFLFEYFSETQRNKGNFPGRFSGRQFSNSRSEMNVSTLELGDSALYLCASSLNYLNTEAFFGQGTRLTVV.

The chain couples TRBV6-7 to TRBJ2-5; the match to TRBD2 covers 11 bases. TRBV6-7 is recorded as an ORF, its role being uncertain. The junction had 7 bases not matched to a gene; V was cut back by 6 bases and J by 1 base. This CDR3 is 16 amino acids long. The chain's CDR3 is CASSRIAGGFQETQYF. In DNA, the CDR3 is TGTGCCAGCAGCCGAATAGCGGGGGGGTTCCAAGAGACCCAGTACTTC.

This clone was detected only a few times. This sequence joins TRBV7-2 and TRBJ1-6; possibly TRBD1 for D (5 bases). V was trimmed by 5 bases and J by 5 bases, leaving 16 bases between them. Germline CDR1 is SGHTA and CDR2 is FQGNSA. The CDR3 loop spans 16 amino acids. The CDR3 is CASSQGRVRNNSPLHF. The CDR3 coding sequence is TGTGCCAGCAGCCAGGGCAGGGTACGGAATAATTCACCCCTCCACTTT.

The chain has TRBV4-2 and TRBJ2-1; the match to TRBD2 covers 11 bases. Germline trimming cut 8 bases from V and 8 bases from J; bases unmatched to any gene: 11. The CDR3 consists of 15 residues. Germline V gene data show CDR1 as LGHNA and CDR2 as YNFKEQ. The CDR3 region is CASGRTSGGGDEQFF. DNA for the CDR3: TGTGCCAGCGGTCGAACTAGCGGGGGTGGGGATGAGCAGTTCTTC.

The chain combines TRBV11-2 with TRBJ2-2; D call uncertain. The CDR3 runs to 16 residues. The germline V gene has CDR1 SGHAT and CDR2 FQNNGV. The V gene lost 2 bases and the J gene lost 5 bases, with 15 bases spanning the gap. DNA of the CDR3: TGTGCCAGCAGCTTAAGCGTTCCGCCAAGGACCGGGGAGCTGTTTTTT. Its protein is CASSLSVPPRTGELFF.

This clone was counted a single time. Other DNA sequences within the sample encode an identical CDR3. The J gene is TRBJ1-1, the V gene TRBV28; possibly TRBD1 for D (5 bases). Germline assignment: CDR1 MDHEN and CDR2 SYDVKM. The CDR3 is 11 amino acids. Trimming removed 3 bases at V and 8 bases at J, with 7 bases between. DNA for the CDR3: TGTGCCAGCAGTTTGGGGCGAGAAGCTTTCTTT. Translation gives CASSLGREAFF. The full variable domain, its missing parts supplied by reference TRBV28 and TRBJ1-1, is DVKVTQSSRYLVKRTGEKVFLECVQDMDHENMFWYRQDPGLGLRLIYFSYDVKMKEKGDIPEGYSVSREKKERFSLILESASTNQTSMYLCASSLGREAFFGQGTRLTVV.

The genes are TRBV5-4 and TRBJ2-1; 12 nucleotides line up with TRBD2. Germline V lookup: CDR1 SGHNT, CDR2 YYREEE (reference sequence). V gave up 4 bases and J gave up 8 bases; unmatched junction bases: 7. The CDR3 extends over 15 amino acids. CDR3 nucleotide sequence: TGTGCCAGCAGCCCAGGGGGACTAGCGGGCGATGAGCAGTTCTTC. Protein product: CASSPGGLAGDEQFF.

V and J are TRBV5-4 and TRBJ2-3; tentative D call: TRBD2 (5 bases). V lost 6 bases and J lost 6, with 14 bases in between. The germline V gene has CDR1 SGHNT and CDR2 YYREEE (reference sequence). CDR3 length equals 13 residues. The CDR3 DNA sequence: TGTGCCAGCACCCCTCGAGGGTCGGATACGCAGTATTTT. Translated: CASTPRGSDTQYF.

This clone is a singleton in its sample. This chain links TRBV27 with TRBJ2-3; D call uncertain. V was trimmed by 0 bases and J by 3 bases, leaving 4 bases between them. Germline CDR1 and CDR2: MNHEY and SMNVEV (reference sequence). The CDR3 is 13 amino acids. The CDR3 region is CASSLSGTDTQYF. The CDR3 coding sequence is TGTGCCAGCAGTTTATCCGGGACAGATACGCAGTATTTT.

The rearrangement uses TRBV4-1 and TRBJ1-1; D gene uncertain. The ends were cut back, 4 bases at V and 10 bases at J, with 13 bases in the middle. Germline V gives CDR1 MGHRA, CDR2 YSYEKL. This CDR3 is built from 12 residues. In DNA, the CDR3 is TGCGCCAGCAGCCGCCACGGTAGTGGAGCTTTCTTT. Translating gives CASSRHGSGAFF.

The rearrangement links TRBV7-8 to TRBJ2-7, with 8 nucleotides matching TRBD2. CDR1 is SGHVS, CDR2 FQNEAQ, per germline. Trimming cost V 11 bases and J 0 bases; bases outside gene matches: 9. This CDR3 has 14 residues. CDR3 in amino acids: CASDGGGYSYEQYF. The CDR3 nucleotides are TGTGCCTCCGACGGGGGGGGATACTCCTACGAGCAGTACTTC.

The chain links TRBV4-2 to TRBJ2-2, with 9 bases matching TRBD1. After removal of 1 base from V and 3 bases from J, the junction contained 6 bases not matched to a gene. Germline CDR1 LGHNA, CDR2 YNFKEQ. The CDR3 consists of 17 residues. This chain's CDR3 is CASSQGSRTGDTGELFF. In DNA, the CDR3 is TGTGCCAGCAGCCAAGGCAGTAGGACAGGGGACACCGGGGAGCTGTTTTTT.

DNA for the CDR3: TGTGCCAGCAGAACCAGCGGGGAGGCGTTCTTC. This gives the protein CASRTSGEAFF. The chain couples TRBV7-6 to TRBJ2-1; the match to TRBD2 covers 7 bases. The V and J ends lost 6 bases and 15 bases, in that order; junction bases with no gene match: 8. Germline V gene lookup returns CDR1 SGHVS and CDR2 FNYEAQ. The CDR3 consists of 11 residues.

Regarding this clone: Its ends do not fully match the called genes, so a read error is possible. The gene calls are TRBV12-5 and TRBJ1-5; TRBD1 matches at 10 bases. CDR1 is LGHNT, CDR2 FRNRAP, per germline. The CDR3 loop spans 15 amino acids. The CDR3 loop reads CASALDWTGGQPQHF. The CDR3 DNA reads as TGTGCTAGTGCTTTGGATTGGACAGGGGGACAGCCCCAGCATTTT.

This chain's CDR3 is CASNRLELNTEAFF. DNA of the CDR3: TGTGCCAGCAACAGGCTGGAGCTCAACACTGAAGCTTTCTTT. The chain links TRBV21-1 to TRBJ1-1; TRBD1 is the table's D call and was not checked against the DNA. TRBV21-1 constitutes a pseudogene. The CDR3 covers 14 residues.

In its sample, this clone was seen a few times. The V gene is TRBV4-2, the J gene TRBJ2-1; the match to TRBD2 covers 10 bases. The CDR3 has 15 amino acids. CDR1 is LGHNA and CDR2 is YNFKEQ in the germline V gene. The V segment lost 6 bases and the J segment 8 bases; nucleotides outside the gene matches: 10. For the CDR3, the DNA is TGTGCCAGCAGTCTTCTAGCGGGAGTGATCCATGAGCAGTTCTTC. Its translation: CASSLLAGVIHEQFF.

V and J are TRBV18 and TRBJ1-1, with a tentative D call TRBD1 (5 bases). V was clipped by 3 bases and J by 6 bases, with 11 bases between them. The length of the CDR3 is 13 residues. Germline assignment: CDR1 KGHSH and CDR2 LQKENI. CDR3 in DNA: TGTGCCAGCTCACCGACACAGGCTGCTGAAGCTTTCTTT. This codes for CASSPTQAAEAFF.

This chain uses TRBV30 with TRBJ2-5; D possibly corresponds to TRBD1 (5 bases). V lost 2 bases to trimming and J lost 2 bases, with 15 bases between them. The CDR3 is 15 amino acids. Looked up from germline, CDR1 is GTSNPN and CDR2 is SVGIG (reference sequence). CDR3 sequence: CAWSLQVGSQETQYF. Here the CDR3 DNA reads TGTGCCTGGAGTTTACAGGTTGGAAGTCAAGAGACCCAGTACTTC.

The V and J genes are TRBV4-2 and TRBJ2-5; possible D gene TRBD1, 5 bases. Germline-derived CDR1 and CDR2 are LGHNA and YNFKEQ. The V end was cut by 1 base, the J end by 0 bases, with 9 bases between. The CDR3 has 15 residues. CDR3: CASSQADSHQETQYF. CDR3 DNA: TGTGCCAGCAGCCAAGCCGACAGCCACCAAGAGACCCAGTACTTC.

V is TRBV7-2 and J is TRBJ1-1, with 7 bases that match TRBD1. The CDR3 length is 14 residues. V was pared by 3 bases and J by 6 bases, with 7 bases of the junction left unmatched. Germline V gene sequence: CDR1 SGHTA, CDR2 FQGNSA. CDR3 bases: TGTGCCAGCAGCTTCCCAGGGGGTTCGGCTGAAGCTTTCTTT. Its protein is CASSFPGGSAEAFF.

The genes are TRBV28 and TRBJ2-7; D is unclear. V lost 4 bases and J lost 7, with 8 bases in between. CDR3 length: 11 amino acids. Germline CDR1 reads MDHEN; CDR2 reads SYDVKM. The CDR3 DNA reads as TGTGCCAGCAGTTCAACTTGGGAGCAGTACTTC. Protein: CASSSTWEQYF.

This chain connects TRBV6-5 to TRBJ1-2; tentatively, D is TRBD1 (5 bases). The length of the CDR3 is 13 residues. The V end was cut by 6 bases, the J end by 3 bases, with 11 bases between. Per germline, CDR1 MNHEY and CDR2 SVGAGI. CDR3 region: CASRPGNHYGYTF. The CDR3 DNA follows: TGTGCCAGCAGACCAGGGAATCACTATGGCTACACCTTC.

This chain links TRBV6-1 with TRBJ2-5; 7 positions match TRBD2. Germline trimming cut 2 bases from V and 2 bases from J; bases unmatched to any gene: 11. This CDR3 comprises 17 residues. Germline CDR1 reads MNHNS; CDR2 reads SASEGT. The CDR3 DNA is TGTGCCAGCAGTGAAAAAAGACGAAGCGGGGCACAAGAGACCCAGTACTTC. Translating gives CASSEKRRSGAQETQYF.

The J gene is TRBJ1-5, the V gene TRBV28; no firm D call. V lost 4 bases, J lost 3 bases, and 10 bases lay in between. Looked up from germline, CDR1 is MDHEN and CDR2 is SYDVKM. The CDR3 sequence is 14 residues long. CDR3 bases: TGTGCCAGCAGTTCGGGTCCCGACAATCAGCCCCAGCATTTT. Protein sequence: CASSSGPDNQPQHF.